Below are 12 T cell receptor beta chains sequenced from a single sample in a study of post-analysis software for immune sequencing data (dated by TCRdb to the mid-2010s). Antigen specificity for these receptors is unknown. General study outcomes and caveats: About five TRBV segments, including TRBV5-6, TRBV5-1 and TRBV20-1, were significantly more frequent in patients than controls.

To prepare the library, PCR was applied. The sample was run on an Illumina HiSeq 2500. To reduce PCR and sequencing biases, unique molecular identifiers were built into the TCR beta cDNA libraries. TCRdb passed the public sequencing reads through fastp at Q25 and MiXCR, retaining productive beta sequences. Rows with one shared CDR3 protein collapse into an entry with the most common genes and DNA. The sample yields about 770,000 distinct CDR3 sequences; around 45% were counted once. Of the sample, approximately 4.4% is held by the ten largest clones. Sample: blood. Every receptor here comes from a girl under 18 with multiple sclerosis.

The chain uses TRBV7-8 and TRBJ2-1; D could derive from TRBD1 or TRBD2 (5 bases each). V lost 0 bases and J 4 bases, leaving 19 bases between the germline ends. CDR1 is SGHVS, CDR2 FQNEAQ, per germline. The CDR3 sequence is 18 residues long. The CDR3 protein is CASSLAQMGEITYNEQFF. CDR3 nucleotide sequence: TGTGCCAGCAGCTTAGCGCAGATGGGGGAGATAACTTACAATGAGCAGTTCTTC.

The chain carries TRBV12-3 or TRBV12-4 and TRBJ2-7; D is perhaps TRBD1 (5 bases). Trimming cost V 4 bases and J 1 base, with 11 bases left between them. CDR3 length equals 14 residues. The CDR3 coding sequence is TGTGCCAGCAGTTCACTCGGACATTCCTACGAGCAGTACTTC. Translation gives CASSSLGHSYEQYF.

The CDR3 region is CASSYPGTSGTSYEQYF. For the CDR3, the DNA is TGTGCCAGCAGTTACCCTGGGACTAGCGGGACTTCCTACGAGCAGTACTTC. The chain has TRBV2 and TRBJ2-7; 13 bases map to TRBD2. This CDR3 has 17 amino acids. The germline gives CDR1 SNHLY, CDR2 FYNNEI. V lost 5 bases, J lost 1 base, and 8 bases stayed unmatched.

The chain is built from TRBV29-1 and TRBJ2-3; D gene uncertain. Trimming cost V 7 bases and J 3 bases, with 17 bases left between them. The CDR3 is made up of 14 amino acids. Per the germline V gene, CDR1 is SQVTM and CDR2 is ANQGSEA. In DNA form, the CDR3 reads TGCAGCGCCGGAATGGTAGCTGCTACAGATACGCAGTATTTT. Amino acids: CSAGMVAATDTQYF.

The gene calls are TRBV13 and TRBJ2-3, with D maybe TRBD2 (5 bases). The CDR3 is made up of 15 amino acids. The V end lost 1 base, the J end lost 9 bases, and 17 bases lay between the germline ends. In germline, CDR1 is PRHDT, CDR2 FYEKMQ (reference sequence). The CDR3 loop reads CASSLDGRGPETQYF. CDR3 nucleotides: TGTGCCAGCAGCTTAGATGGTCGCGGGCCTGAGACGCAGTATTTT.

This clonotype came up a few times. One end of the junction fails to match germline, which may point to a read error. The chain uses TRBV12-3 or TRBV12-4 and TRBJ1-6, with TRBD1 matching 9 bases. This CDR3 comprises 15 residues. The CDR3 bases are TGTGCCAGCAGTTTAGGACAGGGGGAATTTTCACCCCCCCACTTT. This translates into CASSLGQGEFSPPHF.

This rearrangement joins TRBV7-9 to TRBJ2-5; TRBD1 matches 8 bases. Matching the DNA end better, TRBJ2-7 makes the J call doubtful. The CDR3 has 15 amino acids. Germline V gene sequence: CDR1 SEHNR, CDR2 FQNEAQ (reference sequence). CDR3 in DNA: TGTGCCAGCAGCTTAGGGACAGGGTTCCCCTACGAGCAGTACTTC. It codes for CASSLGTGFPYEQYF.

In its sample, this clonotype was seen a few times. The rearrangement uses TRBV20-1 and TRBJ2-1, with 14 bases lining up with TRBD2. Losses at the gene ends were 2 bases for V and 9 bases for J; bases not matched to a gene: 9. The germline V gene encodes CDR1 DFQATT and CDR2 SNEGSKA (reference sequence). The CDR3 spans 16 residues. The CDR3 sequence is CSARRSTSGRGGEQFF. For the CDR3, the DNA is TGCAGTGCTAGACGTTCGACTAGCGGGAGGGGCGGTGAGCAGTTCTTC.

The chain couples TRBV4-3 to TRBJ2-3; D is unclear. Germline V lookup: CDR1 LGHNA, CDR2 YSLEER. The V end lost 0 bases, the J end lost 1 base, and 14 bases lay between the germline ends. The CDR3 is made up of 17 amino acids. The CDR3 DNA is TGCGCCAGCAGCCAAGATTGGGCGGCTGGGGGCACAGATACGCAGTATTTT. Translated, it gives CASSQDWAAGGTDTQYF.

The chain employs TRBV7-8 and TRBJ2-3, with D possibly TRBD2 on 6 matching bases. Trimming pared 5 bases from V and 0 bases from J, leaving 12 bases between. This CDR3 spans 15 amino acids. From germline, CDR1 is SGHVS and CDR2 FQNEAQ. DNA of the CDR3: TGTGCCAGCAGCCAGGCTAGCGCCAGCACAGATACGCAGTATTTT. Translating gives CASSQASASTDTQYF.

The chain employs TRBV29-1 and TRBJ2-1, with D unclear. V was pared by 3 bases and J by 5 bases, with 2 bases between. Germline assignment: CDR1 SQVTM and CDR2 ANQGSEA. CDR3 size: 10 residues. CDR3 in DNA: TGCAGCGTTGACAACAATGAGCAGTTCTTC. This translates into CSVDNNEQFF.

This chain links TRBV7-9 with TRBJ1-5; no definite D call. V lost 5 bases and J lost 4, with 15 bases in between. The CDR3 has 15 amino acids. Germline-derived CDR1 and CDR2 are SEHNR and FQNEAQ (reference sequence). The CDR3 sequence is CASSPDPSGNQPQHF. CDR3 coding DNA: TGTGCCAGCAGCCCAGACCCCAGCGGGAATCAGCCCCAGCATTTT. Complete variable domain (other parts from reference TRBV7-9 and TRBJ1-5): DTGVSQNPRHKITKRGQNVTFRCDPISEHNRLYWYRQTLGQGPEFLTYFQNEAQLEKSRLLSDRFSAERPKGSFSTLEIQRTEQGDSAMYLCASSPDPSGNQPQHFGDGTRLSIL.